This passage covers 16 T cell receptor beta chains from one sample sequenced in a study of T cells in Graves' hyperthyroidism and ophthalmopathy. From RNA transcripts, TCR beta CDR3 regions were amplified. First-round RT-PCR targeting the TCR CDR3 was performed with the HTBI primer set. In TCRdb, the multiplex PCR reads were re-called with MiXCR into one record per CDR3 protein. The sample contains fewer than 650,000 distinct CDR3 sequences, 12% to 15% of which appear only once. The sequenced sample consisted of blood. Source of these receptors: a woman in her late teens or twenties with Graves' ophthalmopathy.

The chain links TRBV6-1 to TRBJ2-2; perhaps TRBD1 as D (6 bases). CDR3 length: 15 amino acids. Trimming shortened V by 6 bases and J by 2 bases, and 13 bases separated the two germline ends. Looked up from germline, CDR1 is MNHNS and CDR2 is SASEGT. The CDR3 nucleotides read TGTGCCAGCAGGAGCCGGGACAAAAACACCGGGGAGCTGTTTTTT. This translates into CASRSRDKNTGELFF.

The chain employs TRBV28 and TRBJ2-7; 7 positions agree with TRBD2. Germline CDR1 and CDR2: MDHEN and SYDVKM. The CDR3 spans 16 residues. The V gene end was trimmed by 5 bases and the J gene end by 1 base; junction bases not matched to a gene: 11. The CDR3, as DNA: TGTGCCAGCAGTCCGAGGGTAGCGGGTCTTTCCTACGAGCAGTACTTC. It encodes CASSPRVAGLSYEQYF.

This clonotype was observed at least ten times. The J gene is TRBJ2-5, the V gene TRBV28; the match to TRBD2 covers 14 bases. Trimming at V came to 5 bases and at J to 13 bases, leaving 24 bases not matched to a gene. Germline V gene sequence: CDR1 MDHEN, CDR2 SYDVKM. This CDR3 has 19 residues. CDR3 loop: CASSPVGGLAGDKIKRGYF. CDR3 bases: TGTGCCAGCAGTCCCGTGGGGGGACTAGCGGGAGATAAGATTAAACGGGGGTACTTC. Supplemented by reference TRBV28 and TRBJ2-5, the full variable domain reads DVKVTQSSRYLVKRTGEKVFLECVQDMDHENMFWYRQDPGLGLRLIYFSYDVKMKEKGDIPEGYSVSREKKERFSLILESASTNQTSMYLCASSPVGGLAGDKIKRGYFGPGTRLLVL.

This clonotype was counted many times. This chain joins TRBV7-8 and TRBJ2-3, with D perhaps matching TRBD2 (6 bases). The germline gives CDR1 SGHVS, CDR2 FQNEAQ. Between the trimmed V and J ends, which lost 4 bases and 2 bases, there was a span of 16 bases. The CDR3 consists of 16 residues. This CDR3 reads CASSSGLGGITDTQYF. The DNA for the CDR3 is TGTGCCAGCAGCTCGGGACTGGGCGGGATCACAGATACGCAGTATTTT. Supplemented by reference TRBV7-8 and TRBJ2-3, the full variable domain reads GAGVSQSPRYKVAKRGQDVALRCDPISGHVSLFWYQQALGQGPEFLTYFQNEAQLDKSGLPSDRFFAERPEGSVSTLKIQRTQQEDSAVYLCASSSGLGGITDTQYFGPGTRLTVL.

In this sample, this clonotype turned up many times. The genes are TRBV11-2 and TRBJ2-1; D is undetermined. The CDR3 has 14 amino acids. Trimming stripped 5 bases from V and 9 bases from J, with 17 bases between. CDR1 is SGHAT, CDR2 FQNNGV, per germline. CDR3 loop: CASSPQDWQGEQFF. CDR3 nucleotides: TGTGCCAGCAGCCCCCAAGACTGGCAAGGTGAGCAGTTCTTC.

CDR3 loop: CASSQEGTDYSNQPQHF. The CDR3 bases are TGCGCCAGCAGCCAAGAAGGAACAGATTATAGCAATCAGCCCCAGCATTTT. This rearrangement joins TRBV4-1 to TRBJ1-5; D remains ambiguous. Trimming left V 0 bases short and J 0 bases short, with 12 bases between. The CDR3 length is 17 residues. Germline values: CDR1 MGHRA, CDR2 YSYEKL.

This clonotype was observed a single time. The gene calls are TRBV6-2 or TRBV6-3 and TRBJ1-1; D uncertain. Trimming removed 6 bases at V and 0 bases at J, with 11 bases between. Germline CDR1 reads MNHEY; CDR2 reads SVGEGT. The CDR3 spans 14 residues. The CDR3 DNA follows: TGTGCCAGCAGGGTAACACAGATGAACACTGAAGCTTTCTTT. Its protein product is CASRVTQMNTEAFF.

Ten or more counts support this clonotype. The genes are TRBV5-1 and TRBJ2-7; 9 nucleotides agree with TRBD2. The CDR3 contains 13 residues. V was clipped by 0 bases and J by 6 bases; unmatched bases: 1. Germline CDR1 and CDR2: SGHRS and YFSETQ. The CDR3 sequence is CASSLVTSGEQYF. In nucleotides, the CDR3 is TGCGCCAGCAGCTTGGTGACTAGCGGCGAGCAGTACTTC.

This clonotype was seen a few times. The V call is TRBV10-3, the J call TRBJ1-2, with a possible D match to TRBD1 (5 bases). Deletions cut 6 bases from V and 1 base from J, with 6 bases between. This CDR3 has 12 amino acids. The V gene's germline CDR1 is ENHRY and CDR2 SYGVKD. The CDR3 coding sequence is TGTGCCATCAGGCAGGGTAACTATGGCTACACCTTC. Amino acid sequence: CAIRQGNYGYTF.

This chain uses TRBV7-3 with TRBJ2-1; 10 positions match TRBD2. This CDR3 spans 17 amino acids. CDR1 is SGHTA, CDR2 FQGTGA, per germline. Germline trimming cut 5 bases from V and 4 bases from J; bases unmatched to any gene: 11. The CDR3 nucleotides are TGTGCCAGCAGCAAAACGCCTAGCGGGAGAAAGTACAATGAGCAGTTCTTC. Translation: CASSKTPSGRKYNEQFF.

With regard to this clonotype: This may come from a read error, since a much larger clone is one base off. V is TRBV6-2 or TRBV6-3 and J is TRBJ2-7; TRBD2 might be the D (6 bases). The CDR3 consists of 15 residues. Trimming removed 2 bases at V and 9 bases at J, with 20 bases between. From germline, CDR1 is MNHEY and CDR2 SVGEGT. The CDR3 sequence: CASSYSTSRSSMQYF. CDR3 DNA: TGTGCCAGCAGTTACAGCACTAGCAGGAGCTCAATGCAGTACTTC.

The chain has TRBV7-6 and TRBJ1-2; TRBD1 is a possible D gene (5 bases). Trimming stripped 4 bases from V and 7 bases from J, with 16 bases between. CDR1 is SGHVS, CDR2 FNYEAQ, per germline. This CDR3 is 14 amino acids long. As DNA, the CDR3 is TGTGCCAGCAGCTCCAGTGGGGGGTTCGGTGGCTACACCTTC. It yields the protein CASSSSGGFGGYTF.

Ten or more counts support this clonotype. The chain joins TRBV11-3 to TRBJ2-1; D gene ambiguous. CDR1 is SGHNT and CDR2 is YENEEA in the germline V gene. The CDR3 totals 15 residues. With 5 bases removed from V and 3 bases from J, the gap between germline ends came to 14 bases. CDR3 nucleotide sequence: TGTGCCAGCAGCCCCCGGACCTATAACTACAATGAGCAGTTCTTC. Its translation: CASSPRTYNYNEQFF.

This clonotype was picked up a small number of times. This sequence joins TRBV19 and TRBJ1-5, with TRBD1 matching over 8 bases. The CDR3 covers 15 residues. Germline V lookup: CDR1 LNHDA, CDR2 SQIVND (reference sequence). Trimming took 5 bases from V and 4 from J; bases not matched to a gene: 7. The CDR3 region has the DNA TGTGCCAGTAGTCGAACGACAGGGGCAAATCAGCCCCAGCATTTT. Encoded protein: CASSRTTGANQPQHF.

This clonotype came up many times. V usage is TRBV7-8 and J usage is TRBJ2-7; 9 positions match TRBD1. Trimming cost V 6 bases and J 2 bases; bases outside gene matches: 8. Germline V CDR1 and CDR2: SGHVS, FQNEAQ. The CDR3 runs 15 residues. The CDR3 coding sequence is TGTGCCAGCAGTTACCGGGACAGGGCGACCTACGAGCAGTACTTC. Translation: CASSYRDRATYEQYF.

This clonotype was detected only a few times. The CDR3 nucleotides read TGTGCCAGCAGTTTTCAGGGTATCGATCAGCCCCAGCATTTT. It specifies CASSFQGIDQPQHF. This chain connects TRBV27 to TRBJ1-5, with D perhaps TRBD1 (5 bases). This CDR3 has 14 residues. Per the germline V gene, CDR1 is MNHEY and CDR2 is SMNVEV (reference sequence). V gave up 3 bases and J gave up 5 bases, with 11 bases separating them.